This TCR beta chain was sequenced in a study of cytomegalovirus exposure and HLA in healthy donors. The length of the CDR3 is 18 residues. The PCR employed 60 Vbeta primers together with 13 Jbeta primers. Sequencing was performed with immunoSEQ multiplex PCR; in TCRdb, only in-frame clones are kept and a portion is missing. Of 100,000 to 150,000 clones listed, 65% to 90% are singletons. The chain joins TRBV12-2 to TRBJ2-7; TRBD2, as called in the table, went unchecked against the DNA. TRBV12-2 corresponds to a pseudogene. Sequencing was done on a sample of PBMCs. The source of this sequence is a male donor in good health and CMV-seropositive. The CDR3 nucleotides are TGTGCAAGTCGAATCACCGGGACTAGCGGGAGAAGGAGCTACGAGCAGTACTTC. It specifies CASRITGTSGRRSYEQYF.